One sample yielded the 7 T cell receptor beta chains listed below, sequenced in a study of tumor and adjacent non-tumor tissue in lung cancer. A modified ARM-PCR protocol with three rounds of nested PCR amplified TCRbeta. TCRdb redid the calling of the multiplex PCR reads with MiXCR, one entry per CDR3 protein. The table shows under 95,000 distinct CDR3 sequences, with around 59% occurring only once. RNA was extracted from bulk tissue without any cell sorting. Sequencing used lung tumor tissue. These receptors came from a man between 65 and 79 years old with non-small cell lung cancer.

This clonotype was recorded at least ten times. This sequence joins TRBV28 and TRBJ2-1; D is ambiguous. V was shortened by 2 bases and J by 10 bases, with 6 bases between the two germline ends. Germline V gives CDR1 MDHEN, CDR2 SYDVKM. The CDR3 spans 11 residues. CDR3 coding DNA: TGTGCCAGCAGTTTACGTAAGGAGCAGTTCTTC. Translating gives CASSLRKEQFF.

With regard to this clonotype: A read error is likely, as this CDR3 ends without the conserved phenylalanine or tryptophan. The V and J genes are TRBV6-1 and TRBJ2-6; TRBD1 might be the D (6 bases). Trimming removed 11 bases from V and 0 bases from J, with 17 bases in between. Germline V gene data show CDR1 as MNHNS and CDR2 as SASEGT. The CDR3 extends over 16 amino acids. CDR3 nucleotides: TGTGCCTGTAGTGCCGAGGACAGCTCTGGGGCCAACGTCCTGACTCTC. Protein product: CACSAEDSSGANVLTL.

About this clonotype itself: A junction end diverges from the germline sequence, so it may reflect a read error. The chain carries TRBV5-1 and TRBJ2-5, with D uncertain. The CDR3 covers 15 residues. The germline V gene has CDR1 SGHRS and CDR2 YFSETQ. The CDR3 protein is CASSLEAGPGKTQYF. CDR3 DNA: TGCGCCAGTAGCTTGGAAGCAGGTCCCGGCAAGACCCAGTACTTC.

The chain employs TRBV11-2 and TRBJ2-3; TRBD2 agrees at 7 bases. In germline, CDR1 is SGHAT, CDR2 FQNNGV. This CDR3 is 18 amino acids long. The J segment lost 5 bases and the V segment lost 5 bases, leaving 19 bases of the junction unmatched. CDR3 coding DNA: TGTGCCAGCAGCCCTGGACTAGTGGGGCCCTTGAACATAGATACGCAGTATTTT. This encodes CASSPGLVGPLNIDTQYF.

This clonotype was counted only a few times. A much larger clone differs from this one at a single base, so this may be a read error. The rearrangement uses TRBV4-2 and TRBJ2-3; TRBD2 might be the D (5 bases). CDR3 size: 12 residues. Germline CDR1 is LGHNA and CDR2 is YNFKEQ. In DNA form, the CDR3 reads TGTGCCAACAGCCAAGCTGAGGGATCGCAGTATTTT. This gives the protein CANSQAEGSQYF.

This clonotype was counted many times. The rearrangement links TRBV20-1 to TRBJ1-5, with D perhaps matching TRBD1 (5 bases). The V and J ends lost 0 bases and 11 bases respectively, with 17 bases between them. Germline V lookup: CDR1 DFQATT, CDR2 SNEGSKA (reference sequence). This CDR3 has 14 residues. As DNA, the CDR3 is TGCAGTGCTAGAGATCGGGGTGGGGGAGGGACCCAGCATTTT. Translating gives CSARDRGGGGTQHF.

This clonotype has at least ten counts. The rearrangement links TRBV7-9 to TRBJ2-7, with D possibly called TRBD1 or TRBD2 (6 bases each). In germline, CDR1 is SEHNR, CDR2 FQNEAQ (reference sequence). The CDR3 has 15 amino acids. V lost 1 base and J lost 2, with 12 bases in between. The CDR3 DNA reads as TGTGCCAGCAGCTTAGGAGGGGGGCAAGCCTACGAGCAGTACTTC. Translated, it gives CASSLGGGQAYEQYF.